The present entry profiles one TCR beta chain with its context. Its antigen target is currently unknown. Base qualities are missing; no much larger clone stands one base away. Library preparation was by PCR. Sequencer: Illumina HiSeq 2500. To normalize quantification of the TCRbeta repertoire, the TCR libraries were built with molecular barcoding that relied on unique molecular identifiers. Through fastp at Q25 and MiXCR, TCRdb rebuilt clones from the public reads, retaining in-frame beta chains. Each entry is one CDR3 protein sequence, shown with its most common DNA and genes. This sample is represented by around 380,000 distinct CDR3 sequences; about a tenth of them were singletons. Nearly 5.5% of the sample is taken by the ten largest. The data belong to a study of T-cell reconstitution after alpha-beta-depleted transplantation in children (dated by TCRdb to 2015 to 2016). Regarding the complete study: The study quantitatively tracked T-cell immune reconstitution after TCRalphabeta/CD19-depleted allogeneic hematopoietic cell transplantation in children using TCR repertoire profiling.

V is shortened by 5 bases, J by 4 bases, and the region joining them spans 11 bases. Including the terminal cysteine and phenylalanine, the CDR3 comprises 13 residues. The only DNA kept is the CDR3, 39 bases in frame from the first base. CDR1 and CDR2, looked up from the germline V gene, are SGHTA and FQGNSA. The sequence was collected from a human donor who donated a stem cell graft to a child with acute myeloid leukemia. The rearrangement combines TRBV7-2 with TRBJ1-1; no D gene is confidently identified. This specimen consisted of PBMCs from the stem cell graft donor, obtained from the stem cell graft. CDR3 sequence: CASSIRTTTEAFF. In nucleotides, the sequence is TGTGCCAGCAGCATTCGGACGACCACTGAAGCTTTCTTT.